This entry concerns a single TCR beta chain. Sequenced by immunoSEQ multiplex PCR; TCRdb stores in-frame clones only, minus some. The sample contains around 270,000 clones, 75% to 90% of which appear only once. This entry comes from a study of blood T cell repertoires in COVID-19. From germline, CDR1 is SGHDT and CDR2 YYEEEE. Losses at the gene ends were 2 bases for V and 1 base for J; bases not matched to a gene: 5. The CDR3 contains 15 residues. This chain uses TRBV5-6 with TRBJ1-1; 7 bases agree with TRBD1. This TCR was sampled from a woman aged 40-49 years who had been exposed to COVID-19. Sequencing was performed on PBMCs or T cells enriched from blood (not recorded which). CDR3 amino acids: CASSFFGTENTEAFF. The CDR3 DNA reads TGTGCCAGCAGCTTTTTTGGGACAGAGAACACTGAAGCTTTCTTT.